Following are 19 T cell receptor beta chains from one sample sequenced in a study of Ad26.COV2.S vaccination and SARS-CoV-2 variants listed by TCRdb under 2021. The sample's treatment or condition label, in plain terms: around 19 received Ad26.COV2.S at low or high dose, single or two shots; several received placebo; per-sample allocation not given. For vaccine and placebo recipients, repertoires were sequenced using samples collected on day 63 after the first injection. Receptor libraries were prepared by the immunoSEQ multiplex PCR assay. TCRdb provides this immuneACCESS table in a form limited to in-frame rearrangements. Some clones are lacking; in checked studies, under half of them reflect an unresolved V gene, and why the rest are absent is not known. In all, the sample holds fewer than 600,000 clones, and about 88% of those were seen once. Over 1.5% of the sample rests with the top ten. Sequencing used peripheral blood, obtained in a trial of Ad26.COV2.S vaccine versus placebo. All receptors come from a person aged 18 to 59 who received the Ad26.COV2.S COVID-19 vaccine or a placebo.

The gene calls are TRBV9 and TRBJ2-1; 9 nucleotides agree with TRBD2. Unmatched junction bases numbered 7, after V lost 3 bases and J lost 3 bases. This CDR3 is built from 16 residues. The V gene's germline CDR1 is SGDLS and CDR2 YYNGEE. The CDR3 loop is CASSGEAGGSYNEQFF. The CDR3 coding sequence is TGTGCCAGCAGCGGAGAAGCGGGAGGTAGCTACAATGAGCAGTTCTTC.

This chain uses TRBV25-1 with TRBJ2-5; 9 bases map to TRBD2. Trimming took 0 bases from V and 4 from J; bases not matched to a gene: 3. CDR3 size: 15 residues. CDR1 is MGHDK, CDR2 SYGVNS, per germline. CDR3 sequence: CASSEYGLALETQYF. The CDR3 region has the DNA TGTGCCAGCAGTGAATACGGACTAGCGTTAGAGACCCAGTACTTC.

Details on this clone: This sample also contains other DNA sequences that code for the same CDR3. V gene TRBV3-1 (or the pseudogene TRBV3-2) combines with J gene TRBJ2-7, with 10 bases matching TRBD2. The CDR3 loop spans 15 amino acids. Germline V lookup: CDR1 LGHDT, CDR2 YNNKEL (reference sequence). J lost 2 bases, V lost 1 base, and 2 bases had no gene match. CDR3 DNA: TGTGCCAGCAGCCAAGGGACTAGCGGAGCCTACGAGCAGTACTTC. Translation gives CASSQGTSGAYEQYF.

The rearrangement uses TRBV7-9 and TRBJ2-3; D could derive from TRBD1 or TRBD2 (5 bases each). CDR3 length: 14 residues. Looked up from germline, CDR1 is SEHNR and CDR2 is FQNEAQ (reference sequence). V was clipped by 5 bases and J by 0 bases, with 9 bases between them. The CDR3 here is CASSRDGSTDTQYF. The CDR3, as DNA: TGTGCCAGCAGCAGGGACGGAAGCACAGATACGCAGTATTTT. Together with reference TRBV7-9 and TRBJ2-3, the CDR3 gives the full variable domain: DTGVSQNPRHKITKRGQNVTFRCDPISEHNRLYWYRQTLGQGPEFLTYFQNEAQLEKSRLLSDRFSAERPKGSFSTLEIQRTEQGDSAMYLCASSRDGSTDTQYFGPGTRLTVL.

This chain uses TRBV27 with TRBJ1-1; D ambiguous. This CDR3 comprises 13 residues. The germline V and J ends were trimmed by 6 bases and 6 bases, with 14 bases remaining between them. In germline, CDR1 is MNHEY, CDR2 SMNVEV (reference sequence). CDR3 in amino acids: CASSPRVLAEAFF. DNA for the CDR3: TGTGCCAGCAGCCCACGGGTGTTGGCTGAAGCTTTCTTT.

CDR3 coding DNA: TGTGCCAGCAGCTCGAAGCGGGAGGGGAACACCGGGGAGCTGTTTTTT. It is translated as CASSSKREGNTGELFF. The J gene is TRBJ2-2, the V gene TRBV5-4; 10 positions agree with TRBD2. The V and J ends lost 3 bases and 1 base, in that order; junction bases with no gene match: 3. This CDR3 is 16 amino acids long. Germline loops: CDR1 SGHNT, CDR2 YYREEE (reference sequence). Full variable domain (missing parts from reference TRBV5-4 and TRBJ2-2): ETGVTQSPTHLIKTRGQQVTLRCSSQSGHNTVSWYQQALGQGPQFIFQYYREEENGRGNFPPRFSGLQFPNYSSELNVNALELDDSALYLCASSSKREGNTGELFFGEGSRLTVL.

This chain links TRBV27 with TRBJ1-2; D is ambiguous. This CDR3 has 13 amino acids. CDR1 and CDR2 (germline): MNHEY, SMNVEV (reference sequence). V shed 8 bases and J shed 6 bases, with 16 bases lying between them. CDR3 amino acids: CASGGGGTDGYTF. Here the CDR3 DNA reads TGTGCCAGCGGTGGCGGTGGAACCGATGGCTACACCTTC.

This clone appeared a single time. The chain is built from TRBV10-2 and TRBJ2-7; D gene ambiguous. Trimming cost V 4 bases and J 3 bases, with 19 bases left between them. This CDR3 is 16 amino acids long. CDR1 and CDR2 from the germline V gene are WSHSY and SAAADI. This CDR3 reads CASSGSLGVGNYEQYF. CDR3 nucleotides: TGCGCCAGCAGTGGAAGTTTGGGCGTTGGAAACTACGAGCAGTACTTC.

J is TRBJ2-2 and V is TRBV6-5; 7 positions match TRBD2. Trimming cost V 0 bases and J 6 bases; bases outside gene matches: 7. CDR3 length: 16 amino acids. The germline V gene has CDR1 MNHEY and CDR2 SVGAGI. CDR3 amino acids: CASSYSGGIVAGELFF. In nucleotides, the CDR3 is TGTGCCAGCAGTTACTCGGGAGGGATAGTCGCCGGGGAGCTGTTTTTT.

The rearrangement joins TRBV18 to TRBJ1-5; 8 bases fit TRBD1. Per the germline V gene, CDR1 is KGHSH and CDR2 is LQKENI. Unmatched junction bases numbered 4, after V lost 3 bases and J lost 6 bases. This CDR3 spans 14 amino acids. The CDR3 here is CASSPSDRAQPQHF. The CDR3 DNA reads TGTGCCAGCTCACCGTCGGACAGGGCTCAGCCCCAGCATTTT.

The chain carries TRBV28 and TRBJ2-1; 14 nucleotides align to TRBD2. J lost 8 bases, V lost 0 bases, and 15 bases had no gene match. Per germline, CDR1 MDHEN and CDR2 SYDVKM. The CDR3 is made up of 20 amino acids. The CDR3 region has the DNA TGTGCCAGCAGTTTATGGGGGGGACTAGCGGGAGCCCTCCCCGCCGATGAGCAGTTCTTC. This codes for CASSLWGGLAGALPADEQFF.

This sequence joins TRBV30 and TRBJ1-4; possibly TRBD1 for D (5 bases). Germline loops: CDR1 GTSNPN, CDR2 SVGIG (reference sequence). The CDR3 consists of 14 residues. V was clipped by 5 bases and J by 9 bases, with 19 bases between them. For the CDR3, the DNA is TGTGCCTGGGTACCGGGACCGAACCGAAAAAAACTGTTTTTT. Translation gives CAWVPGPNRKKLFF.

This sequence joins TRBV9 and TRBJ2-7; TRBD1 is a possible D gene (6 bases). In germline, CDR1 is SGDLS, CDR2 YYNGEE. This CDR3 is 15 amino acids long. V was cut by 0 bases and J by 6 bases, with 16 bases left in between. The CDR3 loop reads CASSVGDRPTGEQYF. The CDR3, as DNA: TGTGCCAGCAGCGTAGGCGACAGGCCCACGGGCGAGCAGTACTTC.

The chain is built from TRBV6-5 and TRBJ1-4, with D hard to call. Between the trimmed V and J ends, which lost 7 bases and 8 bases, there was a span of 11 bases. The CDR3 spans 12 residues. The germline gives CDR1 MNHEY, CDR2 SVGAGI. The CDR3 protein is CASKRLSEKLFF. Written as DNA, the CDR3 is TGTGCCAGCAAAAGGCTCTCAGAAAAACTGTTTTTT.

The CDR3 DNA follows: TGTGCCTGGACACATAGCGGGATTTACAATGAGCAGTTCTTC. Protein product: CAWTHSGIYNEQFF. The chain joins TRBV30 to TRBJ2-1; 8 nucleotides align to TRBD2. The CDR3 is 14 residues long. Losses at the gene ends were 4 bases for V and 4 bases for J; bases not matched to a gene: 6. Germline loops: CDR1 GTSNPN, CDR2 SVGIG (reference sequence). The full variable domain, completed using reference TRBV30 and TRBJ2-1, is SQTIHQWPATLVQPVGSPLSLECTVEGTSNPNLYWYRQAAGRGLQLLFYSVGIGQISSEVPQNLSASRPQDRQFILSSKKLLLSDSGFYLCAWTHSGIYNEQFFGPGTRLTVL.

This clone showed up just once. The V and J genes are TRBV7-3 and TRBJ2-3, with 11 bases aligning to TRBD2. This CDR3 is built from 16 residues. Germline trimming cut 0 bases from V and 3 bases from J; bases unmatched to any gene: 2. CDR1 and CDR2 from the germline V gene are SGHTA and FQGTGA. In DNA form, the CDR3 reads TGTGCCAGCAGCTTAACTAGCGGGAGGGGAACAGATACGCAGTATTTT. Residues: CASSLTSGRGTDTQYF.

The CDR3 loop reads CASSQAVVETQYF. The CDR3 nucleotides read TGTGCCAGCAGCCAAGCAGTTGTAGAGACCCAGTACTTC. This chain links TRBV3-1 (or the pseudogene TRBV3-2) with TRBJ2-5, with unresolved D. The ends were cut back, 1 base at V and 4 bases at J, with 7 bases in the middle. The CDR3 is 13 residues long. CDR1 is LGHDT, CDR2 YNNKEL, per germline (reference sequence).

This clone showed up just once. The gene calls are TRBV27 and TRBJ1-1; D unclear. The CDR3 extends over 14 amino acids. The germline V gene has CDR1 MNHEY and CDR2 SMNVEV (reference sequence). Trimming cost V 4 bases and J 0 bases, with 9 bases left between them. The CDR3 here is CASSSYGVNTEAFF. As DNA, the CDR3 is TGTGCCAGCAGTTCATACGGAGTGAACACTGAAGCTTTCTTT.

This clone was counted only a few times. Here the CDR3 DNA reads TGTGCCAGCAGTCGGGGAGGGGTTACCCTTCAGCCCCAGCATTTT. Amino acid sequence: CASSRGGVTLQPQHF. The V and J genes are TRBV28 and TRBJ1-5, with D tentatively TRBD1 (5 bases). Germline V gene data show CDR1 as MDHEN and CDR2 as SYDVKM. Between the trimmed V and J ends, which lost 5 bases and 6 bases, there was a span of 17 bases. The CDR3 has 15 residues.